This T cell receptor beta chain is from a study of T cell responses to AZD1222 COVID-19 vaccine. Sequencing was performed with immunoSEQ multiplex PCR; in TCRdb, only in-frame clones are kept and a portion is missing. Here the sample spans 120,000 or so clones, roughly 88% being singletons. The input for sequencing was peripheral blood, taken on day 0 of MenACWY control vaccination. This sequence originates from an adult in good health.

The CDR3 sequence is CASSPRESYEQYF. The DNA for the CDR3 is TGTGCCAGCAGCCCCCGTGAGTCCTACGAGCAGTACTTC. J is TRBJ2-7 and V is TRBV5-4, with unresolved D. Germline values: CDR1 SGHNT, CDR2 YYREEE (reference sequence). This CDR3 contains 13 residues. With 4 bases removed from V and 1 base from J, the gap between germline ends came to 9 bases.